This T cell receptor beta chain was captured in a study of STAT5B mutations in CD4+ large granular lymphocyte leukemia (dated by TCRdb to the early 2020s). About the investigation overall: Among the healthy controls, the CDR3 'QG' motif was associated with a particular HLA allele. The study compared the TCRbeta repertoires of patients with CD4+ T-cell large granular lymphocyte leukemia against those of healthy blood donors. Flow cytometry on FACSCanto II or FACSVerse showed that the purified fractions were more than 95% pure among lymphocytes.

The junction shows trimming of 3 bases on V and 2 bases on J, plus 20 bases between the germline ends. The CDR3 goes from the cysteine to the phenylalanine over 17 residues. The only DNA kept is the CDR3, 51 bases in frame from the first base. In the germline V gene, CDR1 corresponds to MGHRA and CDR2 to YSYEKL. The healthy controls were around 35 blood donors, and the buffy coats of these donors were supplied by the Finnish Red Cross blood service. All TCR-sequenced material derived from peripheral blood: patient blood samples and healthy donor buffy coats. Ficoll-Hypaque gradient centrifugation was used to isolate peripheral blood mononuclear cells. For the healthy controls, CD4+ cells were obtained from buffy coats by magnetic purification. Genomic DNA was extracted with the Gentra Puregene Cell and Tissue kit and quantified on a Qubit 2.0 fluorometer. TCRbeta rearrangements were sequenced from genomic DNA using the immunoSEQ assay at survey resolution. Per the authors' processing: In the TCR sequencing data, the lowest productive clonotype frequency that could be detected was 2.59 x 10-5. Analyses included only productive TCRbeta rearrangements, meaning complete and in-frame sequences. Sample clonality was computed as Simpson clonality in the immunoSEQ Analyzer version 3.0. Based on frequency, clones were grouped as very rare, small, medium, large (1-20%) or hyperexpanded (>20%). Generation probabilities were estimated with OLGA 1.2.3, V-gene circos plots were generated with VDJtools, specificities were searched for in VDJdb, and CDR3 motifs were identified with GLIPH. TCRdb stores this immuneACCESS table with in-frame sequences only. Part of the clones is absent; in the studies checked, under half of the shortfall reflects unresolved V genes, and no reason is known for the rest. The V and J calls and clone size come from that table; D and trimming were worked out from the DNA. A total of 38,000 or so clones appear in this sample, roughly 85% of them only once. The top ten clonotypes cover 1% to 1.5% of the sample.

General conclusions and limits of the study: Data were not HLA-matched; higher clonality in CD4+ versus CD8+ T-LGLL could reflect the relatively small sample size. TRBV06-family usage was enriched among the top patient clones (8/27) compared with healthy controls (2/35). Main leukemic clonotypes were private to each patient, although roughly 25% of the main leukemic clonotypes were found at low frequency in the non-leukemic repertoires of other patients. Compared with healthy CD4+ repertoires, CD4-sorted patient repertoires appeared more clonal, and this difference remained even after the putative leukemic clones were removed.

Comments on this clone: Its antigen is unknown. No per-base quality is available; no much larger clone lies one base away.

The rearranged segments are TRBV4-1 and TRBJ2-7; the D segment is perhaps TRBD1 or TRBD2, each sharing 5 matched bases. Material for sequencing was CD4+ T cells from blood buffy coats. The receptor comes from a human donor in good health. The CDR3 in this case is CASSQPTGTELPYEQYF. The DNA sequence is given as TGCGCCAGCAGCCAGCCTACCGGGACGGAGCTTCCCTACGAGCAGTACTTC.